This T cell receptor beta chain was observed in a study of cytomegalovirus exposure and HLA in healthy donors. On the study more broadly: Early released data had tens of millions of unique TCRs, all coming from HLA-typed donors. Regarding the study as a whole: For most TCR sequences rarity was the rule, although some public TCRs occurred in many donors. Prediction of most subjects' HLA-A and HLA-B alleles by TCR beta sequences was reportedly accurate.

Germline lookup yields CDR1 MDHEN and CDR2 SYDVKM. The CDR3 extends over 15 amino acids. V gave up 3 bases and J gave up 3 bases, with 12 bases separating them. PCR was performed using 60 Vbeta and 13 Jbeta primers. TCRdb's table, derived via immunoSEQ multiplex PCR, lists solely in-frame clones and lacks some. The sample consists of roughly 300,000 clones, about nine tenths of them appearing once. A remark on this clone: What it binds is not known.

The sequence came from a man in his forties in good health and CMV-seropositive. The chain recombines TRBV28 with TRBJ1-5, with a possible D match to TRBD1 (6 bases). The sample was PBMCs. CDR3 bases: TGTGCCAGCAGTTTCGTTTCAGGGGACAATCAGCCCCAGCATTTT. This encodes CASSFVSGDNQPQHF. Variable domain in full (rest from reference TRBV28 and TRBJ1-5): DVKVTQSSRYLVKRTGEKVFLECVQDMDHENMFWYRQDPGLGLRLIYFSYDVKMKEKGDIPEGYSVSREKKERFSLILESASTNQTSMYLCASSFVSGDNQPQHFGDGTRLSIL.